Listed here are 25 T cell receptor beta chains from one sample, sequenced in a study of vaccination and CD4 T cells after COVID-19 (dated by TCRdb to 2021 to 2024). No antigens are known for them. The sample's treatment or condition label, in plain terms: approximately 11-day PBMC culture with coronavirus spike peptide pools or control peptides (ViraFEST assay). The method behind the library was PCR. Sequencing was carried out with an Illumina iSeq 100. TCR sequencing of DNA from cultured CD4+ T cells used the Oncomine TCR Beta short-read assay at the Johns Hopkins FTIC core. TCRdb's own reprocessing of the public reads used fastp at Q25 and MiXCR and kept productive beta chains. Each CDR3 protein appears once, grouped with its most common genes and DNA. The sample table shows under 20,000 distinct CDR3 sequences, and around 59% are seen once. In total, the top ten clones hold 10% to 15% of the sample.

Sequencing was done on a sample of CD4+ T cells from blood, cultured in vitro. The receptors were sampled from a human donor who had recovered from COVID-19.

CDR3 DNA: TGTGCCAGCAGCTTAGATTGGGGACCCTCCTACGAGCAGTACTTC. This encodes CASSLDWGPSYEQYF. The gene calls are TRBV11-3 and TRBJ2-7; perhaps D is TRBD1 or TRBD2 (5 bases each). This CDR3 region has 15 residues. Germline V lookup: CDR1 SGHNT, CDR2 YENEEA. With 0 bases removed from V and 0 bases from J, the gap between germline ends came to 9 bases.

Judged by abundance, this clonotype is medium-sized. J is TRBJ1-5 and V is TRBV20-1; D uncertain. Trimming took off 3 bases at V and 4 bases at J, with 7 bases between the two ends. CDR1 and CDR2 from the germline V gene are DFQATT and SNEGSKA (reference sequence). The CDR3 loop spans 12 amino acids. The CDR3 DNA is TGCAGTGCTAGCTCCAGGAATCAGCCCCAGCATTTT. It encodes CSASSRNQPQHF.

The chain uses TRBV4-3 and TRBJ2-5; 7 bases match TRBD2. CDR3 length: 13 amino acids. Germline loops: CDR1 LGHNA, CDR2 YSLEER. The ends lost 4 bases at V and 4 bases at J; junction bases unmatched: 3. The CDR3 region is CASSLGRGETQYF. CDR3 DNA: TGCGCCAGCAGCCTGGGGAGGGGAGAGACCCAGTACTTC.

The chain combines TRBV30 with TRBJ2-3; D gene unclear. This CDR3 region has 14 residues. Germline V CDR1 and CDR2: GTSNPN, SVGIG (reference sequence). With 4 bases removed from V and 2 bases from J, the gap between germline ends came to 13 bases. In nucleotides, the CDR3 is TGTGCCTGGACTCCGGGCCCCAACACAGATACGCAGTATTTT. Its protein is CAWTPGPNTDTQYF.

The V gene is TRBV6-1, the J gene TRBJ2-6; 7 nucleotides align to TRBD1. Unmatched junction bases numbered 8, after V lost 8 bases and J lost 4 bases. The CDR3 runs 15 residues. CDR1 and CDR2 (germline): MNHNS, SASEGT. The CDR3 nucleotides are TGTGCCAGCGGGACAGTTCTTCTAGGGGCCAACGTCCTGACTTTC. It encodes CASGTVLLGANVLTF.

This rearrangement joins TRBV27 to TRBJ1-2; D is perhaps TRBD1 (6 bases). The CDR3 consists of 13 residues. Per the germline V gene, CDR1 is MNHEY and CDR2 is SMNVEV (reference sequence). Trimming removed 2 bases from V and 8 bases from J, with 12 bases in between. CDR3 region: CASSLRGAKGYTF. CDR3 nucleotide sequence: TGTGCCAGCAGTTTAAGGGGGGCGAAGGGCTACACCTTC.

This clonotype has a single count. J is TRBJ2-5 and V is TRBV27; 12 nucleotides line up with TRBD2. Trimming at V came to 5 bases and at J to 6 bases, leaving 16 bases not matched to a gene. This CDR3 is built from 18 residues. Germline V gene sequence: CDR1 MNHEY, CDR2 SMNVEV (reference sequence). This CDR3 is CASSPLAGGPVSPKTQYF. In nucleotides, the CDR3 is TGTGCCAGCAGTCCCCTAGCGGGAGGGCCCGTATCCCCCAAGACCCAGTACTTC.

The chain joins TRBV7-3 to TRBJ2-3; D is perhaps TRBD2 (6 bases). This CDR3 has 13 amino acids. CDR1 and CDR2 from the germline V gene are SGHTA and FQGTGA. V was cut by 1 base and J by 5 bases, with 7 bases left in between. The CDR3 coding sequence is TGTGCCAGCAGCTTAAAGGGAGGAGATACGCAGTATTTT. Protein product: CASSLKGGDTQYF.

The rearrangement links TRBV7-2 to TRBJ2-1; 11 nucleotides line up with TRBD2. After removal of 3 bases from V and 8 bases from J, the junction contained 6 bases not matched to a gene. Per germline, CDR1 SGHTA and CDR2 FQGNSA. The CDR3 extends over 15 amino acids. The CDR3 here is CASSFGTSGFYEQFF. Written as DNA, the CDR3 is TGTGCCAGCAGCTTTGGGACTAGCGGTTTCTATGAGCAGTTCTTC. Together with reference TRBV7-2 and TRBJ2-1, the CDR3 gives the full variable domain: GAGVSQSPSNKVTEKGKDVELRCDPISGHTALYWYRQSLGQGLEFLIYFQGNSAPDKSGLPSDRFSAERTGGSVSTLTIQRTQQEDSAVYLCASSFGTSGFYEQFFGPGTRLTVL.

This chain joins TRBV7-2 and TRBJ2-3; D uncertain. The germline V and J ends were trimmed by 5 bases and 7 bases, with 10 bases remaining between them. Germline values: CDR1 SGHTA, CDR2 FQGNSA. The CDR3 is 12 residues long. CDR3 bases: TGTGCCAGCAGCCGGTCGGAAAATACGCAGTATTTT. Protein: CASSRSENTQYF. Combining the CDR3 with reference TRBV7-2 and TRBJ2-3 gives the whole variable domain GAGVSQSPSNKVTEKGKDVELRCDPISGHTALYWYRQSLGQGLEFLIYFQGNSAPDKSGLPSDRFSAERTGGSVSTLTIQRTQQEDSAVYLCASSRSENTQYFGPGTRLTVL.

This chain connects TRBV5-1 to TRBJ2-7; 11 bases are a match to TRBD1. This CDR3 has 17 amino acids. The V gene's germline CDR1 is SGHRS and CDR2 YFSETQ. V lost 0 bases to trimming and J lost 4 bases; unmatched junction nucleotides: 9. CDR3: CASSLEGLGTGGYEQYF. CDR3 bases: TGCGCCAGCAGCTTGGAAGGTTTGGGGACAGGGGGTTACGAGCAGTACTTC.

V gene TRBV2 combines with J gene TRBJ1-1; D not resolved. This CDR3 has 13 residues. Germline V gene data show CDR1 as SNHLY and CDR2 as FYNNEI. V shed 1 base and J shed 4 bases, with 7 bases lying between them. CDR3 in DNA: TGTGCCAGCAGTGAAGTTGGTTTCACTGAAGCTTTCTTT. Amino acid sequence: CASSEVGFTEAFF.

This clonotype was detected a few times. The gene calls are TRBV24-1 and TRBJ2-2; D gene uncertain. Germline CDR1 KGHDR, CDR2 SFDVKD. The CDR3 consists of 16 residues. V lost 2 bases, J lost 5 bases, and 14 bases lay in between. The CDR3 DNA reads TGTGCCACCAGTGATTCGCGCTATAGGTCGACCGGGGAGCTGTTTTTT. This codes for CATSDSRYRSTGELFF.

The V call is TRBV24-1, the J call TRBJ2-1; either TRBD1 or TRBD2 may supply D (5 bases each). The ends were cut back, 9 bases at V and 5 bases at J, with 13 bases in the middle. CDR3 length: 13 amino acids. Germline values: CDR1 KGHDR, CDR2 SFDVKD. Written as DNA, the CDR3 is TGTGCCACCCGTGGGGGTATCCACAATGAGCAGTTCTTC. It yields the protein CATRGGIHNEQFF.

The CDR3 loop reads CASSRAIVAGADTQYF. Here the CDR3 DNA reads TGTGCCAGCTCACGGGCGATAGTCGCCGGCGCAGATACGCAGTATTTT. This chain links TRBV18 with TRBJ2-3, with D uncertain. The CDR3 has 16 amino acids. Looked up from germline, CDR1 is KGHSH and CDR2 is LQKENI. V lost 4 bases to trimming and J lost 4 bases, with 18 bases between them.

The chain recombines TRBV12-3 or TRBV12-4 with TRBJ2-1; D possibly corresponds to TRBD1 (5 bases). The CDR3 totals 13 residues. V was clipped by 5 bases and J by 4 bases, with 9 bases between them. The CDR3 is CASSLRQYNEQFF. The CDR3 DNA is TGTGCCAGCAGTCTTCGACAGTACAATGAGCAGTTCTTC.

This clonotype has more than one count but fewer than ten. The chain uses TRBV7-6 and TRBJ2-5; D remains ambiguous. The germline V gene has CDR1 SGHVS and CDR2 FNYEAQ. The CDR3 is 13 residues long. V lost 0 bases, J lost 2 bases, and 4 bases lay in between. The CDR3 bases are TGTGCCAGCAGCTTAGCCATGCAAGAGACCCAGTACTTC. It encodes CASSLAMQETQYF. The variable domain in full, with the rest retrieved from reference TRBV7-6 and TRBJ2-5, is GAGVSQSPRYKVTKRGQDVALRCDPISGHVSLYWYRQALGQGPEFLTYFNYEAQQDKSGLPNDRFSAERPEGSISTLTIQRTEQRDSAMYRCASSLAMQETQYFGPGTRLLVL.

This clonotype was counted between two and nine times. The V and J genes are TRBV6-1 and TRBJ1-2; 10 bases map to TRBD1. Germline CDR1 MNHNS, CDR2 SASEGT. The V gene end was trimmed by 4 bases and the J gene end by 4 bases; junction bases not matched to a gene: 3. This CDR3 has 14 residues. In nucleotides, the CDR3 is TGTGCCAGCAGTGGAGACAGGGGGCTCTATGGCTACACCTTC. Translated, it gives CASSGDRGLYGYTF.

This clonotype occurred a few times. The DNA for the CDR3 is TGTGCCATCAGTGTAGACAGGGGCACTGAAGCTTTCTTT. This sequence encodes CAISVDRGTEAFF. V gene TRBV10-3 combines with J gene TRBJ1-1, with TRBD1 matching over 8 bases. There are 13 residues in the CDR3. Germline assignment: CDR1 ENHRY and CDR2 SYGVKD. The J segment lost 4 bases and the V segment lost 4 bases, leaving 2 bases of the junction unmatched.

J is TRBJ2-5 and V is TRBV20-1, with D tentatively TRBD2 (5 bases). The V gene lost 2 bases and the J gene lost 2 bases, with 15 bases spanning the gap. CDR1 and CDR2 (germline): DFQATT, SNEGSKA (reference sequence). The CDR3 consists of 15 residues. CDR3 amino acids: CSARWAGPSQETQYF. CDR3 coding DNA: TGCAGTGCTAGATGGGCGGGCCCCTCGCAAGAGACCCAGTACTTC.

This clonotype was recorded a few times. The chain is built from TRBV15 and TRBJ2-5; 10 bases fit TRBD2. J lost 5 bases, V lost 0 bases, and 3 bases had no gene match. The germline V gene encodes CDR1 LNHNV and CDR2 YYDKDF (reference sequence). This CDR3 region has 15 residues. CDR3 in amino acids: CATSRDQLAGETQYF. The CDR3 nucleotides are TGTGCCACCAGCAGAGATCAACTAGCGGGGGAGACCCAGTACTTC. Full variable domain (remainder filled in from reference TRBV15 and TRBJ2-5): DAMVIQNPRYQVTQFGKPVTLSCSQTLNHNVMYWYQQKSSQAPKLLFHYYDKDFNNEADTPDNFQSRRPNTSFCFLDIRSPGLGDTAMYLCATSRDQLAGETQYFGPGTRLLVL.

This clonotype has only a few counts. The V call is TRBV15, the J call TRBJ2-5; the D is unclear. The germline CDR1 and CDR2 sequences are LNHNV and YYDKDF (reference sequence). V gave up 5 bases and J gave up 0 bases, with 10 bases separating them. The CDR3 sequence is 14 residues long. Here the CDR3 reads CATSARKNQETQYF. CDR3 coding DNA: TGTGCCACCAGCGCGAGAAAGAACCAAGAGACCCAGTACTTC.

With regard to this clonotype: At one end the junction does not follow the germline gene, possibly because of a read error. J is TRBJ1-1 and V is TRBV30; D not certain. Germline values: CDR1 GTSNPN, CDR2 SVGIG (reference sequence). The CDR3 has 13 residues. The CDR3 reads CAWGVNMDTEAFF. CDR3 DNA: TGTGCCTGGGGTGTGAACATGGACACTGAAGCTTTCTTT.

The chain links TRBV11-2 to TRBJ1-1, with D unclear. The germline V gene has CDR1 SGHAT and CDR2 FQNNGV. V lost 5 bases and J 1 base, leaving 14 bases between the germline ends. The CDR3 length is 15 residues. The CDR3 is CASSGKRAPNTEAFF. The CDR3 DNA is TGTGCCAGCAGCGGAAAACGGGCTCCGAACACTGAAGCTTTCTTT.

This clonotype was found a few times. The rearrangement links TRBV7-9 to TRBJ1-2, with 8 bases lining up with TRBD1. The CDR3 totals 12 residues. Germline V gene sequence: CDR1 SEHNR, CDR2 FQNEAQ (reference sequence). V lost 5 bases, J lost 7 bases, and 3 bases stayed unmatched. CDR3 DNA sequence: TGTGCCAGCAGCGACAGGGGAACTGGCTACACCTTC. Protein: CASSDRGTGYTF.